This passage covers 28 T cell receptor beta chains from one sample sequenced in a study of CD8 T cells in ankylosing spondylitis. Each CDR3 protein is one row after TCRdb ran MiXCR on the 5' RACE reads. This sample has about 160,000 distinct CDR3 sequences, with 40% to 50% found just once. Sequencing was performed on synovial fluid, either unsorted or a sorted T cell fraction (not recorded which). These TCRs come from a male donor with ankylosing spondylitis.

In its sample, this clonotype was seen a few times. V gene TRBV5-1 combines with J gene TRBJ2-1; 7 bases are a match to TRBD1. With 4 bases clipped from V and 0 bases from J, the junction kept 7 bases outside the gene matches. The CDR3 spans 16 residues. CDR1 and CDR2 from the germline V gene are SGHRS and YFSETQ. DNA of the CDR3: TGCGCCAGCAGCCGGGACAGCTACAGCTCCTACAATGAGCAGTTCTTC. The encoded protein is CASSRDSYSSYNEQFF.

This clonotype was seen a few times. The chain uses TRBV30 and TRBJ2-1, with TRBD2 identical over 10 bases. Germline trimming cut 1 base from V and 7 bases from J; bases unmatched to any gene: 4. Per germline, CDR1 GTSNPN and CDR2 SVGIG (reference sequence). CDR3 length: 14 residues. CDR3 loop: CAWSAGLAVNEQFF. The CDR3 DNA reads as TGTGCCTGGAGTGCCGGACTAGCGGTGAATGAGCAGTTCTTC.

This chain uses TRBV20-1 with TRBJ2-7; the match to TRBD2 covers 8 bases. Looked up from germline, CDR1 is DFQATT and CDR2 is SNEGSKA (reference sequence). The CDR3 is 13 amino acids. J lost 1 base, V lost 5 bases, and 4 bases had no gene match. The CDR3 loop is CSARGGSSYEQYF. CDR3 DNA sequence: TGCAGTGCTCGGGGGGGCTCATCCTACGAGCAGTACTTC.

The chain joins TRBV10-3 to TRBJ2-1, with a weak D call TRBD1 (6 bases). CDR3 size: 17 residues. Trimming removed 1 base at V and 4 bases at J, with 17 bases between. The germline V gene has CDR1 ENHRY and CDR2 SYGVKD. DNA of the CDR3: TGTGCCATCAGTGAGTGGGGGCCCCGCCAGGGATACAATGAGCAGTTCTTC. This gives the protein CAISEWGPRQGYNEQFF.

This clonotype was seen only a few times. This sequence joins TRBV4-3 and TRBJ2-5; unclear D gene. The germline V and J ends were trimmed by 0 bases and 5 bases, with 10 bases remaining between them. In germline, CDR1 is LGHNA, CDR2 YSLEER. CDR3 length: 14 amino acids. CDR3 DNA sequence: TGCGCCAGCAGCCAAGAGTGGCTACCGGAGACCCAGTACTTC. It translates to CASSQEWLPETQYF.

This chain joins TRBV23-1 and TRBJ2-7; maybe TRBD2 (5 bases). TRBV23-1 is classed as an ORF, of uncertain function. The ends were cut back, 4 bases at V and 0 bases at J, with 13 bases in the middle. This CDR3 region has 15 residues. CDR3 residues: CASSLTRGSSYEQYF. The CDR3 DNA reads TGCGCCAGCAGTCTTACTAGAGGGAGCTCCTACGAGCAGTACTTC.

The chain employs TRBV25-1 and TRBJ2-7; D is tentatively TRBD1 or TRBD2 (6 bases each). The V gene lost 1 base and the J gene lost 2 bases, with 15 bases spanning the gap. Germline-derived CDR1 and CDR2 are MGHDK and SYGVNS. This CDR3 region has 16 residues. Here the CDR3 reads CASSELSRGQAYEQYF. The CDR3 DNA reads as TGTGCCAGCAGTGAATTGTCCCGGGGGCAGGCCTACGAGCAGTACTTC.

This rearrangement joins TRBV10-3 to TRBJ2-2; D is perhaps TRBD2 (7 bases). The CDR3 has 16 amino acids. The ends were cut back, 11 bases at V and 6 bases at J, with 25 bases in the middle. Germline CDR1 reads ENHRY; CDR2 reads SYGVKD. The CDR3, as DNA: TGTGCCTCTCACGGGGGGCTTTGGATCAGCGCCGGGGAGCTGTTTTTT. Translation gives CASHGGLWISAGELFF.

This clonotype has a handful of counts. The rearrangement joins TRBV7-8 to TRBJ2-7, with 8 bases identical to TRBD2. Looked up from germline, CDR1 is SGHVS and CDR2 is FQNEAQ. V lost 3 bases to trimming and J lost 4 bases; unmatched junction nucleotides: 8. The CDR3 totals 15 residues. This CDR3 reads CASSFRLAPMYEQYF. CDR3 in DNA: TGTGCCAGCAGCTTTAGACTAGCGCCTATGTACGAGCAGTACTTC.

The table lists this clonotype with a count of one. The gene calls are TRBV19 and TRBJ2-3; maybe TRBD2 (5 bases). CDR3 size: 15 residues. Per the germline V gene, CDR1 is LNHDA and CDR2 is SQIVND (reference sequence). V was clipped by 0 bases and J by 3 bases, with 10 bases between them. CDR3: CASSIDKDSTDTQYF. CDR3 nucleotide sequence: TGTGCCAGTAGTATAGATAAGGACTCAACAGATACGCAGTATTTT.

There are many counts of this clonotype. CDR3 residues: CASSQAPSYNEQFF. In nucleotides, the CDR3 is TGTGCCAGCAGCCAAGCCCCCTCCTACAATGAGCAGTTCTTC. This chain links TRBV3-1 with TRBJ2-1; D remains unclear. CDR3 length: 14 amino acids. V was pared by 1 base and J by 0 bases, with 4 bases between. CDR1 is LGHDT and CDR2 is YNNKEL in the germline V gene (reference sequence).

The rearrangement joins TRBV2 to TRBJ2-5, with 12 bases matching TRBD2. This CDR3 is built from 14 residues. V lost 10 bases, J lost 6 bases, and 9 bases stayed unmatched. The germline CDR1 and CDR2 sequences are SNHLY and FYNNEI. The CDR3 loop is CATRGLAGRKTQYF. The CDR3 DNA is TGTGCCACCCGAGGACTAGCGGGGAGAAAGACCCAGTACTTC.

This rearrangement joins TRBV5-6 to TRBJ2-1, with TRBD1 matching 8 bases. The V segment lost 4 bases and the J segment 3 bases; nucleotides outside the gene matches: 6. Germline loops: CDR1 SGHDT, CDR2 YYEEEE. CDR3 length: 15 amino acids. CDR3 protein: CASSTRTGHYNEQFF. In DNA form, the CDR3 reads TGTGCCAGCAGCACTCGGACAGGGCACTACAATGAGCAGTTCTTC.

This chain uses TRBV19 with TRBJ1-2; 8 nucleotides line up with TRBD1. Germline V lookup: CDR1 LNHDA, CDR2 SQIVND (reference sequence). The CDR3 runs to 15 residues. After removal of 3 bases from V and 4 bases from J, the junction contained 7 bases not matched to a gene. As DNA, the CDR3 is TGTGCCAGTAGTATGGGGACAGGAGATATCTATGGCTACACCTTC. Protein product: CASSMGTGDIYGYTF.

This chain joins TRBV5-1 and TRBJ2-7; D is ambiguous. The CDR3 covers 13 residues. Germline values: CDR1 SGHRS, CDR2 YFSETQ. V was trimmed by 0 bases and J by 0 bases, leaving 4 bases between them. CDR3 in DNA: TGCGCCAGCAGCTTGGAGCTCTCCTACGAGCAGTACTTC. This gives the protein CASSLELSYEQYF.

This clonotype has a handful of counts. For the CDR3, the DNA is TGCAGTGCTGTAGCGGGACTAAATGAGCAGTTCTTC. Protein: CSAVAGLNEQFF. The V gene is TRBV20-1, the J gene TRBJ2-1, with 8 positions matching TRBD2. V shed 5 bases and J 7 bases; nucleotides not matched to a gene: 4. The CDR3 runs to 12 residues. CDR1 is DFQATT, CDR2 SNEGSKA, per germline (reference sequence).

This clonotype was recorded many times. The gene calls are TRBV12-3 or TRBV12-4 and TRBJ1-1; maybe TRBD1 (6 bases). The CDR3 spans 13 residues. V was clipped by 0 bases and J by 10 bases, with 12 bases between them. CDR3 nucleotides: TGTGCCAGCAGTTTAGCGCTGGGGGGCGGAGCTTTCTTT. Protein: CASSLALGGGAFF.

The chain carries TRBV15 and TRBJ2-7; 7 bases map to TRBD1. The CDR3 runs 14 residues. Germline V lookup: CDR1 LNHNV, CDR2 YYDKDF (reference sequence). With 5 bases clipped from V and 4 bases from J, the junction kept 8 bases outside the gene matches. The CDR3: CATSPRQGPYEQYF. In DNA form, the CDR3 reads TGTGCCACCAGCCCGAGACAGGGACCTTACGAGCAGTACTTC.

This clonotype has only a few counts. V gene TRBV12-3 or TRBV12-4 combines with J gene TRBJ2-1, with no clear D. CDR3 length: 17 residues. V gave up 1 base and J gave up 5 bases, with 18 bases separating them. CDR3 sequence: CASSLGYPAYRDNEQFF. The CDR3 region has the DNA TGTGCCAGCAGTTTAGGTTACCCAGCGTACCGAGACAATGAGCAGTTCTTC.

This clonotype occurred a few times. The chain recombines TRBV5-1 with TRBJ1-2; 7 bases are a match to TRBD1. V was clipped by 4 bases and J by 4 bases; unmatched bases: 13. The germline CDR1 and CDR2 sequences are SGHRS and YFSETQ. The length of the CDR3 is 16 residues. CDR3 amino acids: CASSGNTGTVFYGYTF. CDR3 DNA: TGCGCCAGCAGCGGAAATACCGGGACAGTTTTCTATGGCTACACCTTC.

In its sample, this clonotype was seen many times. The rearrangement joins TRBV4-1 to TRBJ2-3; D may be TRBD1 (5 bases). V dropped 0 bases and J dropped 1 base, with 11 bases sitting between them. Germline lookup yields CDR1 MGHRA and CDR2 YSYEKL. The CDR3 sequence is 16 residues long. As DNA, the CDR3 is TGCGCCAGCAGCCAAGATTGGGCAGGGCGCACAGATACGCAGTATTTT. This gives the protein CASSQDWAGRTDTQYF.

The V and J genes are TRBV18 and TRBJ2-2, with D perhaps matching TRBD1 (5 bases). V dropped 2 bases and J dropped 5 bases, with 12 bases sitting between them. Germline V lookup: CDR1 KGHSH, CDR2 LQKENI. The CDR3 is 15 residues long. Here the CDR3 reads CASSPWPGCTGELFF. CDR3 sequence (DNA): TGTGCCAGCTCACCATGGCCAGGGTGTACCGGGGAGCTGTTTTTT.

The CDR3 DNA is TGCGCCAGCAGCTTCCTTACCGGAATCTACAATGAGCAGTTCTTC. The encoded protein is CASSFLTGIYNEQFF. V and J are TRBV5-1 and TRBJ2-1; D gene uncertain. The CDR3 loop spans 15 amino acids. Germline assignment: CDR1 SGHRS and CDR2 YFSETQ. V lost 2 bases, J lost 3 bases, and 12 bases lay in between.

In its sample, this clonotype is medium-sized. This chain uses TRBV4-1 with TRBJ1-1; D is perhaps TRBD1 (5 bases). This CDR3 comprises 16 residues. V was shortened by 1 base and J by 1 base, with 13 bases between the two germline ends. The germline gives CDR1 MGHRA, CDR2 YSYEKL. The CDR3 nucleotides read TGCGCCAGCAGCCAAGCGTGGGGGGAAACGAACACTGAAGCTTTCTTT. Translating gives CASSQAWGETNTEAFF.

The CDR3 loop reads CASSLATAGLWYEQYF. For the CDR3, the DNA is TGTGCCAGCAGCTTAGCGACGGCAGGGTTATGGTATGAGCAGTACTTC. This rearrangement joins TRBV7-9 to TRBJ2-7; D perhaps matches TRBD1 (5 bases). The V gene's germline CDR1 is SEHNR and CDR2 FQNEAQ (reference sequence). This CDR3 is 16 amino acids long. Trimming left V 0 bases short and J 7 bases short, with 19 bases between.

V and J are TRBV5-5 and TRBJ2-2; D gene uncertain. The CDR3 length is 14 residues. Between the trimmed V and J ends, which lost 0 bases and 7 bases, there was a span of 10 bases. Per the germline V gene, CDR1 is SGHKS and CDR2 is YYEKEE (reference sequence). The CDR3 sequence: CASSLGLSDGELFF. The CDR3 nucleotides read TGTGCCAGCAGCTTGGGACTCTCGGACGGGGAGCTGTTTTTT.

This clonotype was counted a single time. Possible read error: a much larger clone is one base away. The V call is TRBV12-3 or TRBV12-4, the J call TRBJ2-7; D may be TRBD1 or TRBD2 (5 bases each). CDR3 length: 12 residues. The CDR3 region is CASSPGAYERYF. The CDR3, as DNA: TGTGCCAGCAGCCCCGGGGCCTACGAGCGGTACTTC.

The chain employs TRBV6-5 and TRBJ2-2; possible D gene TRBD1, 5 bases. The V end was cut by 2 bases, the J end by 0 bases, with 10 bases between. The CDR3 totals 16 residues. From germline, CDR1 is MNHEY and CDR2 SVGAGI. CDR3 loop: CASSYRTSANTGELFF. The CDR3 DNA reads TGTGCCAGCAGTTACCGGACATCGGCGAACACCGGGGAGCTGTTTTTT.